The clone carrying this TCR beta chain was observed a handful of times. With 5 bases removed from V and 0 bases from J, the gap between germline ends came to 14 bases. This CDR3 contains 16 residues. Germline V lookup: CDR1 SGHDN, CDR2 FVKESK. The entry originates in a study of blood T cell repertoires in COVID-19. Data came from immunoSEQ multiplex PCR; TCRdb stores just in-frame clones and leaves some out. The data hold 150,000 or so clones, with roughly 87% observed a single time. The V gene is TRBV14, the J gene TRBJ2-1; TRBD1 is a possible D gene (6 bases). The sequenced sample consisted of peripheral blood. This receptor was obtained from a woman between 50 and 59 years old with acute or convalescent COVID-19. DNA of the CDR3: TGTGCCAGCAGCACCAGGGGCTCAAGCTCCTACAATGAGCAGTTCTTC. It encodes CASSTRGSSSYNEQFF.